Below, 21 T cell receptor beta chains from the same sample are listed, as sequenced in a study of blood T cells in healthy people across ages (dated by TCRdb to between 2015 and 2017). Library prep was done by 5' RACE. The data were produced on an Illumina HiSeq 2500. A second roughly 6 to 12 cycle PCR used a sample-barcoded 5' primer and a J-beta primer mix. TCRdb reprocessed the public reads (quality trimming at Q25 with fastp, clone calling with MiXCR) and kept in-frame beta chains. Each entry is one CDR3 protein sequence, shown with its most common DNA and genes. The sample table contains approximately 400,000 distinct CDR3 sequences; only one count was recorded for approximately 47% of them. Clones ranked in the top ten supply 45% to 55% of the sample. Sequences were obtained from blood. The receptors derive from a man aged 60 to 75 in good health.

This clonotype was counted a single time. This chain links TRBV29-1 with TRBJ2-5, with 9 bases identical to TRBD1. The CDR3 runs 13 residues. The junction had 7 bases not matched to a gene; V was cut back by 6 bases and J by 5 bases. The germline V gene encodes CDR1 SQVTM and CDR2 ANQGSEA. This chain's CDR3 is CSVIGQGMETQYF. CDR3 DNA sequence: TGCAGCGTCATAGGACAGGGGATGGAGACCCAGTACTTC.

The chain carries TRBV5-1 and TRBJ1-1; 9 bases agree with TRBD1. CDR1 is SGHRS and CDR2 is YFSETQ in the germline V gene. V shed 4 bases and J 6 bases; nucleotides not matched to a gene: 10. CDR3 size: 15 residues. Written as DNA, the CDR3 is TGCGCCAGCAGCGGGACAGGGTTTAGTCGAGCTGAAGCTTTCTTT. This codes for CASSGTGFSRAEAFF.

This chain joins TRBV6-6 and TRBJ1-5; no definite D call. Germline V CDR1 and CDR2: MNHNY, SVGAGI (reference sequence). This CDR3 has 13 amino acids. Trimming pared 6 bases from V and 1 base from J, leaving 7 bases between. CDR3 protein: CASRLDSNQPQHF. The CDR3 DNA sequence: TGTGCCAGCAGACTCGACAGCAATCAGCCCCAGCATTTT.

This chain uses TRBV20-1 with TRBJ2-7, with 7 bases fitting TRBD1. J was trimmed by 7 bases and V by 2 bases; bases with no gene match: 17. The CDR3 runs to 16 residues. CDR1 is DFQATT, CDR2 SNEGSKA, per germline (reference sequence). The CDR3 nucleotides read TGCAGTGCTAGAACGACAGGGACCCCTGACTACAATGAGCAGTACTTC. Residues: CSARTTGTPDYNEQYF.

This clonotype was counted ten times or more. The rearrangement links TRBV11-2 to TRBJ2-3; TRBD1 might be the D (5 bases). V gave up 1 base and J gave up 2 bases, with 10 bases separating them. The CDR3 length is 15 residues. The germline CDR1 and CDR2 sequences are SGHAT and FQNNGV. The CDR3: CASSLAQDATDTQYF. CDR3 DNA: TGTGCCAGCAGCTTAGCACAGGATGCCACAGATACGCAGTATTTT.

This chain uses TRBV7-2 with TRBJ2-3; possible D gene TRBD2, 6 bases. The germline gives CDR1 SGHTA, CDR2 FQGNSA. The CDR3 loop spans 17 amino acids. V lost 5 bases and J lost 4, with 22 bases in between. CDR3 DNA: TGTGCCAGCAGCCCCACCGGACGCGGGAAGGTCGCAGATACGCAGTATTTT. Translation: CASSPTGRGKVADTQYF.

This clonotype was observed at least ten times. J is TRBJ2-3 and V is TRBV5-1; 10 bases are a match to TRBD2. V shed 0 bases and J 3 bases; nucleotides not matched to a gene: 4. CDR3 size: 16 residues. Germline CDR1 reads SGHRS; CDR2 reads YFSETQ. CDR3 DNA sequence: TGCGCCAGCAGCTTGGCTCGGACTAGCGGAACAGATACGCAGTATTTT. Translating it yields CASSLARTSGTDTQYF. Together with reference TRBV5-1 and TRBJ2-3, the CDR3 gives the full variable domain: KAGVTQTPRYLIKTRGQQVTLSCSPISGHRSVSWYQQTPGQGLQFLFEYFSETQRNKGNFPGRFSGRQFSNSRSEMNVSTLELGDSALYLCASSLARTSGTDTQYFGPGTRLTVL.

The chain recombines TRBV7-8 with TRBJ1-4; 9 bases line up with TRBD1. V trimming: 8 bases; J trimming: 7 bases; junction bases outside the gene matches: 8. The CDR3 sequence is 14 residues long. The germline V gene has CDR1 SGHVS and CDR2 FQNEAQ. As DNA, the CDR3 is TGTGCCAGCGGGGACAGGGTAGTAGGTGAAAAACTGTTTTTT. It translates to CASGDRVVGEKLFF.

The chain uses TRBV20-1 and TRBJ2-7, with D uncertain. The germline gives CDR1 DFQATT, CDR2 SNEGSKA (reference sequence). There are 14 residues in the CDR3. Trimming took 1 base from V and 7 from J, leaving 17 bases between them. The CDR3 DNA sequence: TGCAGTGCTAGAGTTAGTAGTTCCTACAATGAGCAGTACTTC. Translated, it gives CSARVSSSYNEQYF.

The chain has TRBV20-1 and TRBJ2-3; D is tentatively TRBD1 or TRBD2 (6 bases each). V was trimmed by 5 bases and J by 4 bases, leaving 19 bases between them. CDR3 length: 15 amino acids. The germline V gene has CDR1 DFQATT and CDR2 SNEGSKA (reference sequence). This chain's CDR3 is CSAQSDRGRADTQYF. Here the CDR3 DNA reads TGCAGTGCTCAATCCGATCGGGGGCGGGCAGATACGCAGTATTTT.

This chain joins TRBV11-2 and TRBJ1-2; a possible D gene is TRBD1 (5 bases). The V gene lost 4 bases and the J gene lost 1 base, with 13 bases spanning the gap. There are 15 residues in the CDR3. Germline CDR1 reads SGHAT; CDR2 reads FQNNGV. This CDR3 is CASSSTGRGNYGYTF. The DNA of the CDR3 is TGTGCCAGCAGCTCAACCGGGAGGGGTAACTATGGCTACACCTTC.

This clonotype was observed a few times. The V call is TRBV7-2, the J call TRBJ2-1, with TRBD2 matching 9 bases. Trimming at V came to 2 bases and at J to 6 bases, leaving 2 bases not matched to a gene. Germline V gene sequence: CDR1 SGHTA, CDR2 FQGNSA. The CDR3 contains 14 residues. The CDR3: CASSLIAGVNEQFF. CDR3 nucleotide sequence: TGTGCCAGCAGCTTAATAGCGGGAGTCAATGAGCAGTTCTTC.

Only a few counts were recorded for this clonotype. This chain joins TRBV3-1 and TRBJ2-7, with D hard to call. The CDR3 runs to 14 residues. Germline V gene lookup returns CDR1 LGHDT and CDR2 YNNKEL (reference sequence). The V and J ends lost 4 bases and 1 base respectively, with 11 bases between them. CDR3 region: CASSPSRASYEQYF. CDR3 in DNA: TGTGCCAGCAGCCCCTCAAGGGCATCCTACGAGCAGTACTTC.

V is TRBV24-1 and J is TRBJ2-5; 7 bases match TRBD1. The CDR3 is 16 residues long. V dropped 1 base and J dropped 5; count of bases not matched to a gene: 9. CDR1 is KGHDR, CDR2 SFDVKD, per germline. CDR3 nucleotide sequence: TGTGCCACCAGTGATTTTCGGACAGGCCCTGGGGAGACCCAGTACTTC. This gives the protein CATSDFRTGPGETQYF.

This sequence joins TRBV30 and TRBJ2-5; D unclear. The CDR3 is 11 residues long. The V gene's germline CDR1 is GTSNPN and CDR2 SVGIG (reference sequence). The V end was cut by 2 bases, the J end by 5 bases, with 6 bases between. The CDR3 DNA follows: TGTGCCTGGAGTATAGGGGAGACCCAGTACTTC. Its translation is CAWSIGETQYF.

This chain uses TRBV12-3 or TRBV12-4 with TRBJ1-1; D is perhaps TRBD1 (6 bases). V lost 10 bases, J lost 5 bases, and 17 bases lay in between. The CDR3 consists of 13 residues. CDR3 amino acids: CATKRDTGTEAFF. DNA for the CDR3: TGTGCCACCAAAAGGGACACGGGAACTGAAGCTTTCTTT.

The V and J genes are TRBV28 and TRBJ1-2; weak D call: TRBD1 (6 bases). V gave up 1 base and J gave up 7 bases, with 16 bases separating them. The germline V gene has CDR1 MDHEN and CDR2 SYDVKM. CDR3 length equals 15 residues. For the CDR3, the DNA is TGTGCCAGCAGTTTATTGGCCAGGGGAGGGGGTGGCTACACCTTC. Amino acids: CASSLLARGGGGYTF.

CDR3 bases: TGTGCCAGCAGCCAAGGACAGATGAATCAGCCCCAGCATTTT. This encodes CASSQGQMNQPQHF. The chain has TRBV3-1 and TRBJ1-5, with D possibly TRBD1 on 5 matching bases. With 1 base removed from V and 4 bases from J, the gap between germline ends came to 8 bases. Germline V gene data show CDR1 as LGHDT and CDR2 as YNNKEL (reference sequence). CDR3 length equals 14 residues.

The genes are TRBV25-1 and TRBJ2-1; D possibly corresponds to TRBD2 (5 bases). Looked up from germline, CDR1 is MGHDK and CDR2 is SYGVNS. This CDR3 is built from 12 residues. Trimming took 7 bases from V and 5 from J, leaving 9 bases between them. CDR3 region: CASTHGDNEQFF. The DNA of the CDR3 is TGTGCCAGCACTCACGGGGACAATGAGCAGTTCTTC.

This clonotype was counted ten times or more. The genes are TRBV18 and TRBJ2-1, with TRBD2 matching over 7 bases. With V trimmed by 0 bases and J by 5 bases, 4 bases remained unmatched. The CDR3 totals 15 residues. Germline CDR1 KGHSH, CDR2 LQKENI. The chain's CDR3 is CASSPPLAGDNEQFF. Written as DNA, the CDR3 is TGTGCCAGCTCACCACCGTTGGCGGGAGACAATGAGCAGTTCTTC.

The chain links TRBV20-1 to TRBJ2-7; D is unclear. With 0 bases removed from V and 0 bases from J, the gap between germline ends came to 3 bases. CDR3 length: 12 residues. The germline gives CDR1 DFQATT, CDR2 SNEGSKA (reference sequence). This CDR3 is CSARDISYEQYF. The CDR3 coding sequence is TGCAGTGCTAGAGATATCTCCTACGAGCAGTACTTC.